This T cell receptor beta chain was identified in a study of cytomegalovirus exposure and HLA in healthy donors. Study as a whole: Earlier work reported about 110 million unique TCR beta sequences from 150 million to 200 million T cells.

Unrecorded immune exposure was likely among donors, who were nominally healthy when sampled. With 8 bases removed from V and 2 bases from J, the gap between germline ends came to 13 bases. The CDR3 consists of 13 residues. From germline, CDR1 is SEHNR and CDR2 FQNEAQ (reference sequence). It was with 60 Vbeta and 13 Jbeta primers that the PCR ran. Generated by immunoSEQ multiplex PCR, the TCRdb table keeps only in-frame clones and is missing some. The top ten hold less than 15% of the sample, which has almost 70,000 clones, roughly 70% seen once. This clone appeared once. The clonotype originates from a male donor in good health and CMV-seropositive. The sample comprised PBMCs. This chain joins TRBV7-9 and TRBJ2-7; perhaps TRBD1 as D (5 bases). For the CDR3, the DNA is TGTGCCAGCCAGGGTCATACCCCCTACGAGCAGTACTTC. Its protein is CASQGHTPYEQYF.